The TCR beta chain under discussion was sequenced for a study of neurological immune-mediated disorders. With 10-nucleotide random UMIs included, cDNA was synthesized by 5'RACE. Over 160 million TCR-beta sequences from 15-18 subjects were obtained in each sequencing run. Via MiXCR, TCRdb re-called the 5' RACE reads, giving one row per CDR3 protein. The profile shows about 46,000 distinct CDR3 sequences, around 2% of them singletons. Broader study findings: The authors found no clinical or MRI feature associated with the multiple sclerosis repertoire cluster. HTLV-1-associated myelopathy had the most TCR clonal expansion, while multiple sclerosis had the least, a level that fell below healthy controls.

This clonotype has ten or more counts. Its antigen is undetermined. The CDR3 totals 13 residues. J gave up 2 bases and V 5 bases, and 3 bases lay outside the gene matches. Looked up from germline, CDR1 is DFQATT and CDR2 is SNEGSKA (reference sequence). Source material: PBMCs. This chain links TRBV20-1 with TRBJ1-3; 7 bases are a match to TRBD1. This receptor was obtained from a woman aged 40 to 50 with multiple sclerosis. The chain's CDR3 is CSAPDRAGNTIYF. The CDR3 DNA is TGCAGTGCTCCTGACAGGGCTGGAAACACCATATATTTT.